This T cell receptor (beta chain) was obtained from a study of graft-versus-host responses after intestinal transplantation. Study-level findings and limits: Within the allografts of patients who had graft-donor T cell macrochimerism, graft-versus-host to host-versus-graft clonal ratios were high.

In the case of this clone: What it binds is unknown.

Germline V lookup: CDR1 KGHSH, CDR2 LQKENI. CDR3 length: 18 residues. Trimming removed 6 bases from V and 8 bases from J; junction bases left unmatched: 20. Here immunoSEQ multiplex PCR was the method, and the copy in TCRdb shows in-frame clones only, minus some. The sample has more than 75,000 clones; approximately 90% are singletons. The sequence came from a human donor who was the organ donor for an intestinal transplant. The rearrangement links TRBV18 to TRBJ1-5; TRBD1 matches at 9 bases. The sequenced sample was unstimulated CD4+ T cells sorted from spleen or lymph node cells, obtained before transplant. The DNA for the CDR3 is TGTGCCAGCTCCCTACCCGGGACAGGGAACGGCAAGATTGAGCCCCAGCATTTT. Its translation: CASSLPGTGNGKIEPQHF.